These 27 T cell receptor beta chains were all obtained from the same sample, sequenced in a study of OX40 agonist ivuxolimab in advanced cancers. Produced via immunoSEQ multiplex PCR; TCRdb's table is partial and in-frame only. Of under 75,000 clones in the sample, around 85% were seen once. The material was CD4+ or CD8+ T cells sorted from blood, obtained in a trial of the OX40 agonist ivuxolimab. The source is an adult with an advanced solid tumor such as melanoma, head and neck, liver or kidney cancer.

Only one count was recorded for this clone. The V call is TRBV2, the J call TRBJ2-3; the match to TRBD2 covers 7 bases. The junction had 7 bases not matched to a gene; V was cut back by 9 bases and J by 4 bases. There are 13 residues in the CDR3. Germline V CDR1 and CDR2: SNHLY, FYNNEI. DNA for the CDR3: TGTGCCAGTTCTAGCGGAGGGGCAGATACGCAGTATTTT. This translates into CASSSGGADTQYF.

The chain combines TRBV9 with TRBJ2-2, with TRBD1 identical over 8 bases. This CDR3 has 15 residues. CDR1 is SGDLS, CDR2 YYNGEE, per germline. Losses at the gene ends were 0 bases for V and 7 bases for J; bases not matched to a gene: 5. CDR3 residues: CASSVVQGADGELFF. DNA of the CDR3: TGTGCCAGCAGCGTAGTGCAGGGGGCAGACGGGGAGCTGTTTTTT.

The chain carries TRBV15 and TRBJ1-1; D remains unclear. The V end was cut by 1 base, the J end by 11 bases, with 11 bases between. Germline values: CDR1 LNHNV, CDR2 YYDKDF (reference sequence). This CDR3 spans 12 amino acids. The CDR3 DNA is TGTGCCACCAGCAGAGGGCAACGAGGGGCTTTCTTT. Translation gives CATSRGQRGAFF.

The rearrangement joins TRBV10-3 to TRBJ2-7; 10 bases align to TRBD2. In germline, CDR1 is ENHRY, CDR2 SYGVKD. CDR3 length: 12 amino acids. J lost 6 bases, V lost 4 bases, and 0 bases had no gene match. Here the CDR3 reads CAISASGSEQYF. The CDR3 DNA sequence: TGTGCCATCAGTGCTAGCGGGAGCGAGCAGTACTTC.

V gene TRBV5-1 combines with J gene TRBJ2-5; tentative D call: TRBD1 (5 bases). The CDR3 consists of 14 residues. Germline CDR1 SGHRS, CDR2 YFSETQ. With 5 bases removed from V and 2 bases from J, the gap between germline ends came to 13 bases. The chain's CDR3 is CASSQGFRQETQYF. The DNA for the CDR3 is TGCGCCAGCAGTCAGGGATTTAGGCAAGAGACCCAGTACTTC. Supplemented by reference TRBV5-1 and TRBJ2-5, the full variable domain reads KAGVTQTPRYLIKTRGQQVTLSCSPISGHRSVSWYQQTPGQGLQFLFEYFSETQRNKGNFPGRFSGRQFSNSRSEMNVSTLELGDSALYLCASSQGFRQETQYFGPGTRLLVL.

This clone was detected only a few times. The V call is TRBV28, the J call TRBJ2-1; weak D call: TRBD1 (6 bases). Germline V lookup: CDR1 MDHEN, CDR2 SYDVKM. The CDR3 is 13 residues long. Trimming shortened V by 3 bases and J by 6 bases, and 9 bases separated the two germline ends. The chain's CDR3 is CASSLGARNEQFF. The CDR3 DNA reads as TGTGCCAGCAGTTTGGGGGCGCGCAATGAGCAGTTCTTC.

About this clone: Sequence at one end of the junction differs from germline and may be a read error. V usage is TRBV5-4 and J usage is TRBJ2-3; 7 bases are shared with TRBD2. The CDR3 is made up of 14 amino acids. CDR1 is SGHNT, CDR2 YYREEE, per germline (reference sequence). This CDR3 reads CASSLGGVPDTQYF. CDR3 nucleotide sequence: TGTGCCAGCAGTTTGGGAGGGGTCCCAGATACGCAGTATTTT.

The gene calls are TRBV28 and TRBJ2-7; 8 nucleotides align to TRBD2. The CDR3 extends over 18 amino acids. Germline lookup yields CDR1 MDHEN and CDR2 SYDVKM. The J segment lost 1 base and the V segment lost 4 bases, leaving 15 bases of the junction unmatched. The CDR3 bases are TGTGCCAGCAGTTCACCGCGGGTAGCGGTAGCGGGGTCCTACGAGCAGTACTTC. It yields the protein CASSSPRVAVAGSYEQYF.

The chain has TRBV28 and TRBJ2-7; TRBD1 agrees at 8 bases. Germline assignment: CDR1 MDHEN and CDR2 SYDVKM. This CDR3 spans 16 amino acids. V trimming: 6 bases; J trimming: 3 bases; junction bases outside the gene matches: 13. The CDR3, as DNA: TGTGCCAGCAGCCTAAACCGGGACAGGTACTACTACGAGCAGTACTTC. Protein: CASSLNRDRYYYEQYF. The whole variable domain, remainder taken from reference TRBV28 and TRBJ2-7, is DVKVTQSSRYLVKRTGEKVFLECVQDMDHENMFWYRQDPGLGLRLIYFSYDVKMKEKGDIPEGYSVSREKKERFSLILESASTNQTSMYLCASSLNRDRYYYEQYFGPGTRLTVT.

The V gene is TRBV9, the J gene TRBJ2-2; 10 positions agree with TRBD2. The J segment lost 2 bases and the V segment lost 0 bases, leaving 4 bases of the junction unmatched. From germline, CDR1 is SGDLS and CDR2 YYNGEE. The CDR3 is 17 amino acids. The CDR3 nucleotides are TGTGCCAGCAGCGTAGGGTTAGCGGGAGGTAACACCGGGGAGCTGTTTTTT. This encodes CASSVGLAGGNTGELFF.

This chain connects TRBV28 to TRBJ2-3; D gene unclear. V shed 7 bases and J shed 7 bases, with 15 bases lying between them. The CDR3 runs to 13 residues. Germline assignment: CDR1 MDHEN and CDR2 SYDVKM. DNA for the CDR3: TGTGCCAGCACCCAGCCGGTACCTTATACGCAGTATTTT. Translated: CASTQPVPYTQYF.

V and J are TRBV7-9 and TRBJ2-2; 9 bases line up with TRBD1. The ends lost 5 bases at V and 4 bases at J; junction bases unmatched: 11. The CDR3 has 17 amino acids. The V gene's germline CDR1 is SEHNR and CDR2 FQNEAQ (reference sequence). The DNA for the CDR3 is TGTGCCAGCAGCCGGGGGACAGGGAGCTTCAGCACCGGGGAGCTGTTTTTT. This translates into CASSRGTGSFSTGELFF.

In its sample, this clone was seen once. The chain has TRBV6-5 and TRBJ1-2; D unresolved. Trimming took off 9 bases at V and 4 bases at J, with 15 bases between the two ends. The CDR3 is 13 amino acids. Germline CDR1 MNHEY, CDR2 SVGAGI. CDR3 coding DNA: TGTGCCAGTCGGAATGGGCAAACCTATGGCTACACCTTC. Its protein product is CASRNGQTYGYTF.

V is TRBV7-9 and J is TRBJ2-3; D remains ambiguous. Germline CDR1 is SEHNR and CDR2 is FQNEAQ (reference sequence). This CDR3 is built from 14 residues. Trimming cost V 1 base and J 8 bases, with 13 bases left between them. In nucleotides, the CDR3 is TGTGCCAGCAGCTTAGGTCCCCCTCCAGGTACGCAGTATTTT. Translation: CASSLGPPPGTQYF.

DNA for the CDR3: TGTGCCAGCGTGGTCGGGGCCGCCGGGGCCGGGGAGCTGTTTTTT. Amino acid sequence: CASVVGAAGAGELFF. The chain couples TRBV6-5 to TRBJ2-2; D might be TRBD1 or TRBD2, each matching 5 bases. The ends were cut back, 8 bases at V and 6 bases at J, with 19 bases in the middle. Per the germline V gene, CDR1 is MNHEY and CDR2 is SVGAGI. The CDR3 is 15 amino acids.

This chain connects TRBV7-9 to TRBJ1-2, with D unresolved. Trimming took 1 base from V and 7 from J, leaving 7 bases between them. The CDR3 covers 12 residues. Germline CDR1 and CDR2: SEHNR and FQNEAQ (reference sequence). The CDR3 DNA follows: TGTGCCAGCAGCTTAGGCAACGGTGGCTACACCTTC. Amino acid sequence: CASSLGNGGYTF.

The rearrangement joins TRBV28 to TRBJ1-4; 8 positions agree with TRBD1. Trimming at V came to 5 bases and at J to 4 bases, leaving 6 bases not matched to a gene. This CDR3 has 15 amino acids. Germline V gene data show CDR1 as MDHEN and CDR2 as SYDVKM. The CDR3 here is CASSVGTGRNEKLFF. CDR3 sequence (DNA): TGTGCCAGCAGTGTGGGGACAGGACGTAATGAAAAACTGTTTTTT.

V and J are TRBV7-9 and TRBJ1-4; no firm D call. Germline lookup yields CDR1 SEHNR and CDR2 FQNEAQ (reference sequence). Between the trimmed V and J ends, which lost 6 bases and 6 bases, there was a span of 14 bases. There are 14 residues in the CDR3. In nucleotides, the CDR3 is TGTGCCAGCAGTTCCGTTGTTGTTCATGAAAAACTGTTTTTT. Protein: CASSSVVVHEKLFF.

The chain joins TRBV14 to TRBJ1-1, with D perhaps matching TRBD1 (5 bases). The germline V and J ends were trimmed by 2 bases and 1 base, with 11 bases remaining between them. There are 15 residues in the CDR3. Germline CDR1 reads SGHDN; CDR2 reads FVKESK. The CDR3, as DNA: TGTGCCAGCAGCCAATTTCAGGGCTCGAACACTGAAGCTTTCTTT. Encoded protein: CASSQFQGSNTEAFF.

The rearrangement links TRBV9 to TRBJ2-4; D tentatively fits TRBD1 or TRBD2 (6 bases each). V shed 0 bases and J shed 6 bases, with 7 bases lying between them. Looked up from germline, CDR1 is SGDLS and CDR2 is YYNGEE. There are 13 residues in the CDR3. The CDR3 protein is CASSVEGGNIQYF. As DNA, the CDR3 is TGTGCCAGCAGCGTAGAGGGGGGAAACATTCAGTACTTC.

The V gene is TRBV27, the J gene TRBJ2-1, with D perhaps TRBD2 (6 bases). Germline loops: CDR1 MNHEY, CDR2 SMNVEV (reference sequence). CDR3 length: 13 amino acids. V lost 2 bases and J 15 bases, leaving 17 bases between the germline ends. CDR3 coding DNA: TGTGCCAGCAGTTTACTCCCGACTAGGGTCCTGTTCTTC. It is translated as CASSLLPTRVLFF.

J is TRBJ2-1 and V is TRBV9; D assignment may be TRBD1 or TRBD2 (5 bases each). The length of the CDR3 is 17 residues. The germline V gene encodes CDR1 SGDLS and CDR2 YYNGEE. The ends were cut back, 0 bases at V and 1 base at J, with 14 bases in the middle. CDR3 nucleotides: TGTGCCAGCAGCGTAGCTTTAGGGGACGCTTCCTACAATGAGCAGTTCTTC. Encoded protein: CASSVALGDASYNEQFF.

The chain employs TRBV21-1 and TRBJ2-2; the tabulated D call, TRBD1, remains unverified against the DNA. TRBV21-1 is shown as a pseudogene. This CDR3 is 15 amino acids long. The CDR3 sequence: CASSEDRGNTGELFF. For the CDR3, the DNA is TGTGCCAGCAGCGAGGACAGGGGGAACACCGGGGAGCTGTTTTTT.

The chain has TRBV19 and TRBJ2-6, with TRBD1 identical over 8 bases. The V and J ends lost 4 bases and 0 bases, in that order; junction bases with no gene match: 8. CDR3 length equals 18 residues. Germline lookup yields CDR1 LNHDA and CDR2 SQIVND (reference sequence). The CDR3 loop reads CASSRRTGSISGANVLTF. The CDR3 DNA follows: TGTGCCAGTAGTAGACGGACAGGGTCAATCTCTGGGGCCAACGTCCTGACTTTC.

V is TRBV7-3 and J is TRBJ1-1; maybe TRBD1 (5 bases). The CDR3 spans 14 residues. V shed 1 base and J shed 4 bases, with 10 bases lying between them. Germline V gene lookup returns CDR1 SGHTA and CDR2 FQGTGA. The CDR3 region is CASSLNGGGTEAFF. In nucleotides, the CDR3 is TGTGCCAGCAGCTTAAATGGGGGTGGCACTGAAGCTTTCTTT.

This clone was counted a few times. This sequence joins TRBV6-6 and TRBJ2-6; D could derive from TRBD1 or TRBD2 (6 bases each). Germline lookup yields CDR1 MNHNY and CDR2 SVGAGI (reference sequence). The V end lost 0 bases, the J end lost 4 bases, and 10 bases lay between the germline ends. The CDR3 spans 16 residues. This CDR3 is CASSYSGGRGANVLTF. CDR3 DNA sequence: TGTGCCAGCAGTTACTCAGGGGGGAGAGGGGCCAACGTCCTGACTTTC.

The chain combines TRBV28 with TRBJ1-2; D is unresolved. The CDR3 has 12 amino acids. With 7 bases removed from V and 7 bases from J, the gap between germline ends came to 13 bases. CDR1 and CDR2 from the germline V gene are MDHEN and SYDVKM. CDR3 bases: TGTGCCAGCATGGCAGGATTCCTTGGCTACACCTTC. Its translation is CASMAGFLGYTF.